The 5 T cell receptor beta chains reported below all come from one sample, sequenced in a study of CD4 T cells in relation to SARS-CoV-2 and coronaviruses. Clones were read by immunoSEQ multiplex PCR, and TCRdb kept only the in-frame ones, dropping some. The table lists 41,000 or so clones, roughly 84% of them singletons. Antigens of these TCRs are unknown. The sample comprised naive CD4+ T cells from PBMCs, cultured in vitro. Sample subset: naive CD4+ T cells isolated by negative enrichment. All receptors come from an adult with COVID-19.

CDR3 sequence: CASSLVAGSTDTQYF. The DNA for the CDR3 is TGTGCCAGCAGCTTAGTGGCGGGAAGCACAGATACGCAGTATTTT. The rearrangement joins TRBV7-9 to TRBJ2-3, with a possible D match to TRBD2 (6 bases). Germline V lookup: CDR1 SEHNR, CDR2 FQNEAQ (reference sequence). The V end lost 1 base, the J end lost 0 bases, and 8 bases lay between the germline ends. CDR3 length: 15 residues.

This rearrangement joins TRBV28 to TRBJ1-6, with 7 bases identical to TRBD1. The germline V gene encodes CDR1 MDHEN and CDR2 SYDVKM. J was trimmed by 8 bases and V by 7 bases; bases with no gene match: 20. The CDR3 extends over 18 amino acids. This CDR3 is CASTAGGADLLMYSPLHF. As DNA, the CDR3 is TGTGCCAGCACTGCAGGGGGGGCAGACCTTCTTATGTATTCACCCCTCCACTTT.

The chain joins TRBV7-2 to TRBJ2-1; 7 nucleotides agree with TRBD1. The V gene's germline CDR1 is SGHTA and CDR2 FQGNSA. The V gene end was trimmed by 4 bases and the J gene end by 4 bases; junction bases not matched to a gene: 4. CDR3 length: 14 amino acids. The CDR3 DNA is TGTGCCAGCAGCTCCTCGGGACAGTACAATGAGCAGTTCTTC. Protein sequence: CASSSSGQYNEQFF.

This clone was counted between two and nine times. The chain joins TRBV5-1 to TRBJ1-6; the match to TRBD1 covers 9 bases. Germline-derived CDR1 and CDR2 are SGHRS and YFSETQ. This CDR3 is built from 15 residues. The trim removed 0 bases at V and 7 bases at J, leaving 2 bases unmatched. The CDR3 DNA reads as TGCGCCAGCAGCTTGGGGGACAGGGACAATTCACCCCTCCACTTT. This sequence encodes CASSLGDRDNSPLHF.

The chain has TRBV19 and TRBJ2-1, with 12 bases aligning to TRBD2. The CDR3 consists of 17 residues. Germline assignment: CDR1 LNHDA and CDR2 SQIVND (reference sequence). V trimming: 6 bases; J trimming: 1 base; junction bases outside the gene matches: 7. The CDR3 spells CASSGGGTSGSYNEQFF. CDR3 bases: TGTGCCAGTAGCGGAGGGGGGACTAGCGGGTCCTACAATGAGCAGTTCTTC.